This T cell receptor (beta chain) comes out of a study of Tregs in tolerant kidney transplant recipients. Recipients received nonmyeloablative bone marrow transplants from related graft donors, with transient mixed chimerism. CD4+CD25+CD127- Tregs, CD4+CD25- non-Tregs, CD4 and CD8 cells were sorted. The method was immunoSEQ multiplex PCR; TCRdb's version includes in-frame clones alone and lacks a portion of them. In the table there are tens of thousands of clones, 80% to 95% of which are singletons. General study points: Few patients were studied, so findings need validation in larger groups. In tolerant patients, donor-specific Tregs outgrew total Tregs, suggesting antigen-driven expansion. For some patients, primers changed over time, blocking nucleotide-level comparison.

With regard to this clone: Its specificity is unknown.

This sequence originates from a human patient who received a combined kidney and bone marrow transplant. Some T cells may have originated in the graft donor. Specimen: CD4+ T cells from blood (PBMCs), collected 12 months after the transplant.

The CDR3 DNA is TGTGCCAGCAGCACTAACTCCGGGACAGGGGAAAACGGCTACACCTTC. Its protein is CASSTNSGTGENGYTF. The chain combines TRBV7-9 with TRBJ1-2, with 10 bases identical to TRBD1. Per germline, CDR1 SEHNR and CDR2 FQNEAQ (reference sequence). This CDR3 is built from 16 residues. V trimming: 5 bases; J trimming: 8 bases; junction bases outside the gene matches: 14.